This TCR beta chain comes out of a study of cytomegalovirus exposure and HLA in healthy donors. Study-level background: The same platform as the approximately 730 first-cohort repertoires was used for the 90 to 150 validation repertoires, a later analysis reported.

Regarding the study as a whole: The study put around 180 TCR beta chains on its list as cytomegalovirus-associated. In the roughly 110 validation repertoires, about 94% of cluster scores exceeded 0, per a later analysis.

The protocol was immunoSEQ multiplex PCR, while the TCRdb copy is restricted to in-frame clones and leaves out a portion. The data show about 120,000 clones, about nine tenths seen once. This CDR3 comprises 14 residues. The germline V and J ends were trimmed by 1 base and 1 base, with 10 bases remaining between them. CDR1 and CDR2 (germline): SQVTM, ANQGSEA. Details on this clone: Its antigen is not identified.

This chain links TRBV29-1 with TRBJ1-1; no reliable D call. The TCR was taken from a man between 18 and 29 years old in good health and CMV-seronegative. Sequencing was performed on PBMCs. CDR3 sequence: CSVEAKWANTEAFF. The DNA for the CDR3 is TGCAGCGTTGAAGCGAAATGGGCGAACACTGAAGCTTTCTTT.